The next 18 T cell receptor beta chains were all read from a single sample in a study of blood T cell repertoires in COVID-19. The repertoire was sequenced with immunoSEQ multiplex PCR; TCRdb's copy has only in-frame clones and lacks some. The sample yields some 200,000 clones, around 88% seen once. Sequencing was done on a sample of peripheral blood. The receptors here all came from a man aged 18 to 30 with active or convalescent COVID-19.

This clone was seen a handful of times. The V gene is TRBV5-1, the J gene TRBJ2-7, with 8 bases fitting TRBD2. The ends lost 4 bases at V and 0 bases at J; junction bases unmatched: 9. CDR3 length: 16 residues. In germline, CDR1 is SGHRS, CDR2 YFSETQ. DNA of the CDR3: TGCGCCAGCAGCAAAGGACTAGCCGATGTCTCCTACGAGCAGTACTTC. Translated, it gives CASSKGLADVSYEQYF.

The chain recombines TRBV11-2 with TRBJ1-2, with 7 positions matching TRBD1. Germline trimming cut 5 bases from V and 4 bases from J; bases unmatched to any gene: 4. CDR3 length: 13 residues. Germline V CDR1 and CDR2: SGHAT, FQNNGV. CDR3 residues: CASSAGQTYGYTF. In DNA, the CDR3 is TGTGCCAGCAGCGCGGGACAGACCTATGGCTACACCTTC.

The sample holds a few counts of this clone. The V gene is TRBV6-2 or TRBV6-3, the J gene TRBJ2-7; 7 positions match TRBD2. CDR1 MNHEY and CDR2 SVGEGT come from the germline V gene. The CDR3 is made up of 14 amino acids. The junction had 7 bases not matched to a gene; V was cut back by 5 bases and J by 3 bases. CDR3 residues: CASSKREGVYEQYF. The CDR3 region has the DNA TGTGCCAGCAGTAAGCGGGAAGGGGTCTACGAGCAGTACTTC.

This chain links TRBV5-1 with TRBJ2-1, with TRBD2 identical over 10 bases. The CDR3 consists of 16 residues. With 2 bases clipped from V and 7 bases from J, the junction kept 9 bases outside the gene matches. Germline CDR1 is SGHRS and CDR2 is YFSETQ. The CDR3 protein is CASSLPLAGDRNEQFF. Here the CDR3 DNA reads TGCGCCAGCAGCTTACCCCTAGCGGGAGATCGGAATGAGCAGTTCTTC.

The chain joins TRBV5-1 to TRBJ2-7; 7 bases line up with TRBD1. CDR1 and CDR2 (germline): SGHRS, YFSETQ. The CDR3 covers 15 residues. Losses at the gene ends were 1 base for V and 0 bases for J; bases not matched to a gene: 4. CDR3 region: CASSLMGQISYEQYF. CDR3 DNA sequence: TGCGCCAGCAGCTTGATGGGACAGATCTCCTACGAGCAGTACTTC.

This chain connects TRBV9 to TRBJ2-1, with 8 bases that match TRBD2. CDR1 is SGDLS and CDR2 is YYNGEE in the germline V gene. The CDR3 runs 15 residues. V was pared by 3 bases and J by 5 bases, with 7 bases of the junction left unmatched. CDR3 nucleotide sequence: TGTGCCAGCAGCGCAAGTAGCGGGATGGACAATGAGCAGTTCTTC. Its protein product is CASSASSGMDNEQFF.

The J gene is TRBJ1-3, the V gene TRBV28, with D possibly being TRBD1 (6 bases). Deletions cut 9 bases from V and 3 bases from J, with 12 bases between. Germline-derived CDR1 and CDR2 are MDHEN and SYDVKM. CDR3 size: 13 residues. Here the CDR3 DNA reads TGTGCCAGTTTGTACAGGGATGGAAACACCATATATTTT. Translation: CASLYRDGNTIYF.

This sequence joins TRBV6-5 and TRBJ2-7, with unresolved D. Between the trimmed V and J ends, which lost 2 bases and 4 bases, there was a span of 12 bases. This CDR3 contains 14 residues. Germline V lookup: CDR1 MNHEY, CDR2 SVGAGI. The CDR3 reads CASSYIAETYEQYF. CDR3 in DNA: TGTGCCAGCAGTTACATTGCGGAGACTTACGAGCAGTACTTC.

This chain links TRBV3-1 (or the pseudogene TRBV3-2) with TRBJ1-1; 9 bases match TRBD1. V gave up 5 bases and J gave up 4 bases; unmatched junction bases: 14. CDR3 size: 17 residues. Germline V CDR1 and CDR2: LGHDT, YNNKEL (reference sequence). Here the CDR3 reads CASSVAGQGPISTEAFF. CDR3 sequence (DNA): TGTGCCAGCAGCGTAGCGGGACAGGGTCCCATAAGCACTGAAGCTTTCTTT.

The chain has TRBV12-3 or TRBV12-4 and TRBJ1-5, with D uncertain. V was cut by 1 base and J by 7 bases, with 8 bases left in between. The CDR3 covers 13 residues. CDR3 region: CASSLGGRQPQHF. CDR3 bases: TGTGCCAGCAGTTTAGGCGGGAGGCAGCCCCAGCATTTT.

This clone has just a few counts. V gene TRBV4-2 combines with J gene TRBJ2-3; TRBD2 might be the D (5 bases). The V gene's germline CDR1 is LGHNA and CDR2 YNFKEQ. CDR3 size: 17 residues. Between the trimmed V and J ends, which lost 0 bases and 3 bases, there was a span of 16 bases. The CDR3 sequence: CASSQDGRLAPTDTQYF. As DNA, the CDR3 is TGTGCCAGCAGCCAAGACGGAAGGCTAGCACCAACAGATACGCAGTATTTT.

This clone has more than one count but fewer than ten. At one end the junction does not follow the germline gene, possibly because of a read error. The gene calls are TRBV7-3 and TRBJ2-1; 7 bases are shared with TRBD2. Germline lookup yields CDR1 SGHTA and CDR2 FQGTGA. This CDR3 has 22 amino acids. The CDR3 sequence is CASNLTPSLSGLTGRADNEQFF. CDR3 coding DNA: TGTGCCAGCAACTTAACACCCTCCTTAAGTGGGTTGACGGGGAGGGCCGACAATGAGCAGTTCTTC. Looking up the rest from reference TRBV7-3 and TRBJ2-1 gives the full variable domain: GAGVSQTPSNKVTEKGKYVELRCDPISGHTALYWYRQSLGQGPEFLIYFQGTGAADDSGLPNDRFFAVRPEGSVSTLKIQRTERGDSAVYLCASNLTPSLSGLTGRADNEQFFGPGTRLTVL.

The chain carries TRBV3-1 (or the pseudogene TRBV3-2) and TRBJ2-7, with D unclear. The germline V gene has CDR1 LGHDT and CDR2 YNNKEL (reference sequence). There are 13 residues in the CDR3. V lost 6 bases and J 1 base, leaving 10 bases between the germline ends. The CDR3 loop reads CASRTSGSYEQYF. In DNA form, the CDR3 reads TGTGCCAGCAGGACATCCGGTTCCTACGAGCAGTACTTC.

This rearrangement joins TRBV9 to TRBJ1-1; D call uncertain. CDR3 length: 13 residues. V gave up 4 bases and J gave up 0 bases, with 7 bases separating them. Per the germline V gene, CDR1 is SGDLS and CDR2 is YYNGEE. CDR3 DNA sequence: TGTGCCAGCAGCCCCCAGATGAACACTGAAGCTTTCTTT. It yields the protein CASSPQMNTEAFF.

The chain carries TRBV7-2 and TRBJ1-2, with no clear D. The V end lost 5 bases, the J end lost 2 bases, and 15 bases lay between the germline ends. The CDR3 loop spans 15 amino acids. Germline V lookup: CDR1 SGHTA, CDR2 FQGNSA. The CDR3 loop is CASSPLWAGNYGYTF. The CDR3 nucleotides read TGTGCCAGCAGCCCATTATGGGCAGGAAACTATGGCTACACCTTC.

J is TRBJ2-1 and V is TRBV6-4, with 10 bases identical to TRBD1. J gave up 9 bases and V 2 bases, and 7 bases lay outside the gene matches. Germline CDR1 reads MRHNA; CDR2 reads SNTAGT. The CDR3 length is 15 residues. The CDR3 here is CASSDGGTGVAEQFF. CDR3 nucleotide sequence: TGTGCCAGCAGTGACGGGGGGACAGGGGTGGCTGAGCAGTTCTTC.

The chain recombines TRBV9 with TRBJ1-2; D remains ambiguous. The V and J ends lost 0 bases and 1 base respectively, with 13 bases between them. This CDR3 is 16 amino acids long. Germline-derived CDR1 and CDR2 are SGDLS and YYNGEE. The CDR3 here is CASSVGLGAVNYGYTF. The CDR3 DNA is TGTGCCAGCAGCGTAGGACTGGGAGCTGTTAACTATGGCTACACCTTC.

The genes are TRBV6-5 and TRBJ2-5, with 10 bases fitting TRBD1. The CDR3 is made up of 16 amino acids. The V gene end was trimmed by 2 bases and the J gene end by 1 base; junction bases not matched to a gene: 4. CDR1 and CDR2 (germline): MNHEY, SVGAGI. DNA of the CDR3: TGTGCCAGCAGTTACGTGGGGGACAGGGGCCAAGAGACCCAGTACTTC. Its translation: CASSYVGDRGQETQYF.